These T cell receptor beta chains were read from a single sample in a study of shared clonotypes between healthy human individuals. The protocol was immunoSEQ multiplex PCR, while the TCRdb copy is restricted to in-frame clones and leaves out a portion. The data hold 400,000 to 600,000 clones, with 70% to 80% observed a single time. Sample: PBMCs. These receptors all come from a woman between 35 and 50 years old in good health. Some clones in this sample may be carry-over from other donors' samples. CDR3s include the opening cysteine and the closing phenylalanine or tryptophan. The order of the fields is D gene, CDR3 length, V gene, J gene, clone size, CDR3 protein, CDR3 DNA. D genes are given only for firm matches. Rows may omit the clone size; those that give it use once, few, many or a size class.

TRBD1,15,TRBV11-3,TRBJ2-5,-,CASSRGAGTGGTQYF,TGTGCCAGCAGCCGGGGAGCCGGGACAGGGGGCACCCAGTACTTC
-,16,TRBV5-1,TRBJ1-1,-,CASSSSIATLSTEAFF,TGCGCCAGCAGCTCGTCCATAGCCACTTTGAGTACTGAAGCTTTCTTT
-,20,TRBV30,TRBJ2-7,-,CAWSVLARQARYEGWYEQYF,TGTGCCTGGAGTGTACTAGCCCGACAGGCGAGATACGAAGGATGGTACGAGCAGTACTTC
TRBD1,15,TRBV7-2,TRBJ1-5,-,CASSSGTGLDQPQHF,TGTGCCAGCAGCTCCGGGACAGGGTTGGATCAGCCCCAGCATTTT
-,14,TRBV27,TRBJ2-1,once,CASTQEPTYNEQFF,TGTGCCAGCACACAGGAACCGACCTACAATGAGCAGTTCTTC
-,14,TRBV18,TRBJ2-7,once,CASSPPSGPAEQYF,TGTGCCAGCTCACCTCCCAGCGGCCCTGCTGAGCAGTACTTC
-,16,TRBV21-1,TRBJ1-2,-,CASSKDGPRRSYGYTF,TGTGCCAGCAGCAAAGACGGGCCGCGGCGGTCCTATGGCTACACCTTC
TRBD1,11,TRBV20-1,TRBJ1-2,once,CSVRTGEGYTF,TGCAGTGTTAGGACAGGGGAAGGCTACACCTTC
-,13,TRBV30,TRBJ1-2,-,CAWSVRGELSYTF,TGTGCCTGGAGTGTACGGGGGGAGTTGAGCTACACCTTC
-,14,TRBV6-6,TRBJ1-3,-,CASRSLDAGNTIYF,TGTGCCAGCAGGAGCCTGGACGCTGGAAACACCATATATTTT
TRBD1,13,TRBV28,TRBJ1-2,once,CAGRGTGGQGYTF,TGTGCCGGAAGAGGGACAGGGGGCCAAGGCTACACCTTC
-,13,TRBV11-2,TRBJ1-2,few,CASSLAGPGGYTF,TGTGCCAGCAGCTTAGCGGGGCCGGGGGGCTACACCTTC
-,17,TRBV10-2,TRBJ1-5,-,CASSEPSEGSGNQPQHF,TGCGCCAGCAGTGAGCCATCAGAGGGCTCGGGTAATCAGCCCCAGCATTTT
TRBD2,15,TRBV27,TRBJ2-7,-,CASSRTPGLAAEQYF,TGTGCCAGCAGTCGCACGCCCGGACTAGCGGCCGAGCAGTACTTC
-,13,TRBV19,TRBJ2-3,-,CASSMTKGDTQYF,TGTGCCAGTAGTATGACTAAGGGGGATACGCAGTATTTT
-,15,TRBV19,TRBJ2-3,-,CASSIAVGNTDTQYF,TGTGCCAGTAGTATAGCGGTGGGGAACACAGATACGCAGTATTTT
-,15,TRBV27,TRBJ1-5,few,CASHAGPYSNQPQHF,TGTGCCAGCCACGCGGGGCCATATAGCAATCAGCCCCAGCATTTT
TRBD2,17,TRBV4-2,TRBJ2-3,-,CASSQASSGTSTDTQYF,TGTGCCAGCAGCCAAGCCTCGAGCGGGACCTCCACAGATACGCAGTATTTT
TRBD2,15,TRBV27,TRBJ2-7,-,CASSPLREDGHEQYF,TGTGCCAGCAGTCCACTACGGGAGGACGGCCACGAGCAGTACTTC
-,14,TRBV6-1,TRBJ2-7,few,CASSVQGYSYEQYF,TGTGCCAGCAGTGTCCAGGGGTACTCCTACGAGCAGTACTTC
-,15,TRBV5-1,TRBJ2-3,once,CASSLAGTSTDTQYF,TGCGCCAGCAGCTTAGCGGGTACTAGCACAGATACGCAGTATTTT
TRBD1,17,TRBV5-4,TRBJ2-2,-,CASSPDRGASNTGELFF,TGTGCCAGCAGCCCGGACAGGGGGGCCTCGAACACCGGGGAGCTGTTTTTT
TRBD2,17,TRBV18,TRBJ2-2,-,CASSLGFGTKNTGELFF,TGTGCCAGCTCACTGGGGTTCGGGACTAAGAACACCGGGGAGCTGTTTTTT
-,15,TRBV19,TRBJ2-7,many,CASSSYPGTPDEQYF,TGTGCCAGTAGTTCCTACCCCGGGACCCCCGACGAGCAGTACTTC
-,14,TRBV6-1,TRBJ1-5,-,CASRREGGLQPQHF,TGTGCCAGCAGACGGGAGGGGGGGCTTCAGCCCCAGCATTTT
-,14,TRBV28,TRBJ1-1,once,CASSSRWLNTEAFF,TGTGCCAGCAGTTCCCGTTGGTTGAACACTGAAGCTTTCTTT
TRBD1,15,TRBV10-3,TRBJ1-2,-,CAISDWTGGNYGYTF,TGTGCCATCAGTGATTGGACAGGGGGGAACTATGGCTACACCTTC
-,15,TRBV16,TRBJ2-3,-,CASSQVRVAADTQYF,TGTGCCAGCAGCCAAGTCCGGGTCGCGGCAGATACGCAGTATTTT
TRBD1,15,TRBV30,TRBJ2-7,-,CAWSPSGQVAYEQYF,TGTGCCTGGAGTCCTTCCGGACAGGTCGCCTACGAGCAGTACTTC
-,14,TRBV6-5,TRBJ1-3,-,CASRPGLTGNTIYF,TGTGCCAGCAGACCCGGTCTGACTGGAAACACCATATATTTT
-,14,TRBV7-3,TRBJ2-6,few,CASSTGGGANVLTF,TGTGCCAGCAGTACAGGTGGAGGGGCCAACGTCCTGACTTTC
TRBD1,15,TRBV9,TRBJ2-7,-,CASSVEGAEDYEQYF,TGTGCCAGCAGCGTAGAGGGGGCTGAGGACTACGAGCAGTACTTC
-,13,TRBV28,TRBJ2-5,-,CASRAATQETQYF,TGTGCCAGCAGGGCGGCCACCCAAGAGACCCAGTACTTC
-,15,TRBV15,TRBJ2-3,few,CATSREGEATDTQYF,TGTGCCACCAGCAGAGAGGGGGAAGCCACAGATACGCAGTATTTT
-,14,TRBV28,TRBJ2-7,-,CASSPLSGAYEQYF,TGTGCCAGCAGTCCCTTGTCCGGGGCCTACGAGCAGTACTTC
-,15,TRBV10-2,TRBJ2-7,-,CASSESDQGDYEQYF,TGCGCCAGCAGTGAGTCGGACCAGGGCGACTACGAGCAGTACTTC
-,16,TRBV10-3,TRBJ2-7,-,CAISESSTGGKSEQYF,TGTGCCATCAGTGAGTCCAGCACCGGAGGAAAGAGCGAGCAGTACTTC
TRBD2,17,TRBV5-6,TRBJ2-1,-,CASSPRWGTSGYNEQFF,TGTGCCAGCAGCCCCCGCTGGGGGACTAGCGGCTACAATGAGCAGTTCTTC
TRBD1,16,TRBV5-4,TRBJ2-6,-,CASSWGQGAGANVLTF,TGTGCCAGCAGCTGGGGACAGGGGGCTGGGGCCAACGTCCTGACTTTC
-,15,TRBV9,TRBJ2-1,-,CASSVDAGSYNEQFF,TGTGCCAGCAGCGTAGATGCCGGCTCCTACAATGAGCAGTTCTTC
TRBD2,13,TRBV5-4,TRBJ2-1,once,CASSNGGLGEQFF,TGTGCCAGCAGCAACGGGGGGTTGGGTGAGCAGTTCTTC
-,13,TRBV5-1,TRBJ2-3,-,CASSLDSTDTQYF,TGCGCCAGCAGCTTGGACAGCACAGATACGCAGTATTTT